These 20 T cell receptor beta chains originate from one sample sequenced in a study of graft-versus-host responses after intestinal transplantation. Responders labeled with CFSE (about 200,000) were plated with about 200,000 irradiated, violet-dye-labeled stimulators. Sequencing used immunoSEQ multiplex PCR; TCRdb keeps in-frame clones, though not all of them. Of more than 12,000 clones in the sample, around two fifths were seen once. This specimen was alloreactive CD8+ T cells from a mixed lymphocyte reaction culture, taken before intestinal transplant. Noted subset: CFSE-low proliferating T cells sorted from approximately six-day pre-transplant mixed lymphocyte reaction (GvH or HvG direction). These receptors came from a human patient who received an intestinal transplant.

This clone was seen a handful of times. CDR3 residues: CASSLGLAGGYNEQFF. The CDR3 DNA reads TGTGCCAGCAGCTTAGGTCTCGCGGGAGGCTACAATGAGCAGTTCTTC. The chain combines TRBV11-2 with TRBJ2-1, with 8 bases that match TRBD2. The V gene's germline CDR1 is SGHAT and CDR2 FQNNGV. The CDR3 totals 16 residues. Trimming cost V 1 base and J 3 bases; bases outside gene matches: 5.

CDR3 in DNA: TGTGCCAGCAGCTATACATCCGGGGAGCTGTTTTTT. It translates to CASSYTSGELFF. The chain carries TRBV7-9 and TRBJ2-2; D is ambiguous. The CDR3 extends over 12 amino acids. Germline CDR1 SEHNR, CDR2 FQNEAQ (reference sequence). V was clipped by 4 bases and J by 6 bases, with 6 bases between them.

This clone was seen a few times. This chain connects TRBV4-1 to TRBJ1-1, with TRBD1 matching 8 bases. In germline, CDR1 is MGHRA, CDR2 YSYEKL. With V trimmed by 4 bases and J by 3 bases, 7 bases remained unmatched. The CDR3 totals 15 residues. In DNA, the CDR3 is TGCGCCAGCAGCCGAGGGGAGACAGGGGACACTGAAGCTTTCTTT. Protein sequence: CASSRGETGDTEAFF.

This clone turned up a few times. The gene calls are TRBV2 and TRBJ2-2, with 7 positions matching TRBD2. Looked up from germline, CDR1 is SNHLY and CDR2 is FYNNEI. With 3 bases clipped from V and 17 bases from J, the junction kept 6 bases outside the gene matches. The CDR3 contains 11 residues. This CDR3 is CASSDSGGSFF. The CDR3 DNA reads TGTGCCAGCAGTGACTCGGGGGGATCCTTTTTT.

Details on this clone: Different DNA sequences within this sample yield the same CDR3. CDR3 nucleotides: TGTGCCAGCAACCATAGGGGGCCCTACGAGCAGTACTTC. Translation: CASNHRGPYEQYF. V gene TRBV6-1 combines with J gene TRBJ2-7; 7 bases align to TRBD1. CDR1 MNHNS and CDR2 SASEGT come from the germline V gene. V lost 7 bases, J lost 2 bases, and 5 bases stayed unmatched. The CDR3 covers 13 residues.

The rearrangement joins TRBV4-2 to TRBJ2-1; TRBD2 matches 9 bases. Germline CDR1 LGHNA, CDR2 YNFKEQ. With V trimmed by 5 bases and J by 6 bases, 17 bases remained unmatched. The CDR3 runs 18 residues. This CDR3 is CASSFLYPRAGGINEQFF. In DNA, the CDR3 is TGTGCCAGCAGCTTTCTGTACCCCCGTGCGGGAGGGATCAATGAGCAGTTCTTC.

The V gene is TRBV9, the J gene TRBJ1-1, with D possibly TRBD1 on 5 matching bases. Trimming shortened V by 2 bases and J by 0 bases, and 8 bases separated the two germline ends. CDR1 is SGDLS, CDR2 YYNGEE, per germline. The CDR3 loop spans 14 amino acids. This CDR3 reads CASSVSGLNTEAFF. The CDR3 DNA reads as TGTGCCAGCAGCGTTTCAGGGCTGAACACTGAAGCTTTCTTT.

This clone showed up just a few times. Here the CDR3 reads CASSLYGGEADTQYF. Written as DNA, the CDR3 is TGTGCCAGCAGCTTATATGGCGGGGAAGCAGATACGCAGTATTTT. The chain couples TRBV11-2 to TRBJ2-3; D might be TRBD2 (6 bases). There are 15 residues in the CDR3. From germline, CDR1 is SGHAT and CDR2 FQNNGV. V lost 2 bases and J 4 bases, leaving 13 bases between the germline ends.

This clone is labeled medium-sized. For the CDR3, the DNA is TGTGCCATCAGTGAGCCCAGTTGGGGCTACACCTTC. It encodes CAISEPSWGYTF. The chain has TRBV10-3 and TRBJ1-2; D ambiguous. The ends were cut back, 2 bases at V and 8 bases at J, with 9 bases in the middle. Per germline, CDR1 ENHRY and CDR2 SYGVKD. CDR3 length: 12 residues.

This clone is medium-sized. The rearrangement uses TRBV5-4 and TRBJ1-2, with a possible D match to TRBD1 (5 bases). The ends were cut back, 2 bases at V and 6 bases at J, with 11 bases in the middle. CDR1 and CDR2 (germline): SGHNT, YYREEE (reference sequence). This CDR3 region has 13 residues. The CDR3 DNA sequence: TGTGCCAGCAGCTTCGGGGGTTTCGATGGCTACACCTTC. Translation gives CASSFGGFDGYTF.

The J gene is TRBJ2-3, the V gene TRBV30; 13 bases agree with TRBD2. Germline V gene data show CDR1 as GTSNPN and CDR2 as SVGIG (reference sequence). The CDR3 runs 16 residues. J was trimmed by 6 bases and V by 2 bases; bases with no gene match: 8. Here the CDR3 DNA reads TGTGCCTGGAGTTGGCCGGGACTAGCGGGATCGGATACGCAGTATTTT. Translated, it gives CAWSWPGLAGSDTQYF.

This clone was counted a few times. V and J are TRBV7-9 and TRBJ1-1; tentative D call: TRBD1 (6 bases). The CDR3 totals 14 residues. V was pared by 4 bases and J by 3 bases, with 12 bases between. Germline V CDR1 and CDR2: SEHNR, FQNEAQ (reference sequence). CDR3 sequence reads: CASSSTTGYTEAFF. CDR3 in DNA: TGTGCCAGCAGCTCAACAACAGGGTACACTGAAGCTTTCTTT.

V and J are TRBV9 and TRBJ2-3; D is perhaps TRBD2 (6 bases). The CDR3 contains 16 residues. Germline V gene data show CDR1 as SGDLS and CDR2 as YYNGEE. Trimming cost V 0 bases and J 2 bases, with 13 bases left between them. The CDR3 spells CASSVGISGPTDTQYF. CDR3 in DNA: TGTGCCAGCAGCGTAGGGATTAGCGGACCCACAGATACGCAGTATTTT.

V usage is TRBV10-2 and J usage is TRBJ1-2, with a weak D call TRBD1 (6 bases). This CDR3 contains 14 residues. The germline CDR1 and CDR2 sequences are WSHSY and SAAADI. The V and J ends lost 6 bases and 4 bases respectively, with 15 bases between them. The CDR3 loop reads CASRGPRTAYGYTF. The CDR3 bases are TGCGCCAGCAGGGGCCCCCGGACAGCCTATGGCTACACCTTC.

V usage is TRBV5-1 and J usage is TRBJ2-7; unclear D gene. This CDR3 contains 13 residues. The V and J ends lost 1 base and 4 bases respectively, with 9 bases between them. Looked up from germline, CDR1 is SGHRS and CDR2 is YFSETQ. CDR3 sequence (DNA): TGCGCCAGCAGCTTGTTCACCGGTTACGAGCAGTACTTC. Protein sequence: CASSLFTGYEQYF. The variable domain in full, completed from reference TRBV5-1 and TRBJ2-7, reads KAGVTQTPRYLIKTRGQQVTLSCSPISGHRSVSWYQQTPGQGLQFLFEYFSETQRNKGNFPGRFSGRQFSNSRSEMNVSTLELGDSALYLCASSLFTGYEQYFGPGTRLTVT.

The rearrangement links TRBV6-5 to TRBJ2-1, with 13 bases fitting TRBD2. This CDR3 is built from 15 residues. V shed 5 bases and J 4 bases; nucleotides not matched to a gene: 2. Germline assignment: CDR1 MNHEY and CDR2 SVGAGI. CDR3 in amino acids: CASSQLAGGYNEQFF. CDR3 DNA sequence: TGTGCCAGCAGTCAACTAGCGGGAGGGTACAATGAGCAGTTCTTC.

The chain couples TRBV6-6 to TRBJ2-7; TRBD1 aligns across 8 bases. The CDR3 covers 13 residues. Losses at the gene ends were 2 bases for V and 4 bases for J; bases not matched to a gene: 1. Germline V gene data show CDR1 as MNHNY and CDR2 as SVGAGI (reference sequence). The CDR3 sequence: CASSYGTGYEQYF. The DNA for the CDR3 is TGTGCCAGCAGTTACGGGACAGGTTACGAGCAGTACTTC.

This clone was seen a handful of times. The rearrangement uses TRBV29-1 and TRBJ1-2; 9 bases map to TRBD1. From germline, CDR1 is SQVTM and CDR2 ANQGSEA. The CDR3 totals 19 residues. V trimming: 2 bases; J trimming: 0 bases; junction bases outside the gene matches: 16. Here the CDR3 reads CSVETFESSWTGANYGYTF. As DNA, the CDR3 is TGCAGCGTTGAAACCTTCGAAAGTTCATGGACAGGGGCTAACTATGGCTACACCTTC.

The J gene is TRBJ1-5, the V gene TRBV9; D remains ambiguous. Trimming stripped 0 bases from V and 3 bases from J, with 10 bases between. Germline values: CDR1 SGDLS, CDR2 YYNGEE. This CDR3 has 15 amino acids. CDR3 loop: CASSVDSRYNQPQHF. CDR3 nucleotides: TGTGCCAGCAGCGTAGATTCCCGGTACAATCAGCCCCAGCATTTT.

This chain connects TRBV18 to TRBJ1-5; maybe TRBD1 (6 bases). This CDR3 spans 14 amino acids. The germline V gene has CDR1 KGHSH and CDR2 LQKENI. The V end lost 3 bases, the J end lost 9 bases, and 15 bases lay between the germline ends. The CDR3 protein is CASSPSWGQAPQHF. The CDR3 DNA reads as TGTGCCAGCTCACCCTCCTGGGGGCAAGCGCCCCAGCATTTT.